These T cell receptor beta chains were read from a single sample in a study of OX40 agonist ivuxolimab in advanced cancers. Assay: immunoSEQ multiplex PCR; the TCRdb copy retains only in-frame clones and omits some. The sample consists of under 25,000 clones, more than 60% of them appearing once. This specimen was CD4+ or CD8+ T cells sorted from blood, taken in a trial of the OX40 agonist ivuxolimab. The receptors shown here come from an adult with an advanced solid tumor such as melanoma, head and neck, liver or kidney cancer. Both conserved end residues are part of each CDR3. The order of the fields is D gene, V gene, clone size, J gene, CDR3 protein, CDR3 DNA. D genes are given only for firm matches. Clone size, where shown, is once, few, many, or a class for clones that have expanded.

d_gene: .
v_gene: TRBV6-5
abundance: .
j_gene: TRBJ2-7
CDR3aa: CASRLLAGPYEQYF
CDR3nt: TGTGCCAGCAGACTCCTGGCAGGGCCCTACGAGCAGTACTTC

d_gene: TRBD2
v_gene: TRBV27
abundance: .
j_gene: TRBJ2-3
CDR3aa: CASGTWTSGTPDTQYF
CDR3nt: TGTGCCAGCGGCACATGGACTAGCGGGACGCCAGATACGCAGTATTTT

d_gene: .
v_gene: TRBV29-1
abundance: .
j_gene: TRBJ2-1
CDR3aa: CSVEAGNEQFF
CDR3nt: TGCAGCGTTGAAGCAGGGAATGAGCAGTTCTTC

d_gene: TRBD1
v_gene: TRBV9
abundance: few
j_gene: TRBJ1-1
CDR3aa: CASSAPTGVITEAFF
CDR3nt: TGTGCCAGCAGCGCCCCCACAGGGGTGATCACTGAAGCTTTCTTT

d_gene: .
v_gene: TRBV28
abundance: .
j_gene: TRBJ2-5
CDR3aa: CASSFGGSLQETQYF
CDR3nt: TGTGCCAGCAGTTTTGGAGGGTCTCTGCAAGAGACCCAGTACTTC

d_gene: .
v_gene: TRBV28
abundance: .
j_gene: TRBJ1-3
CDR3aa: CASSFFGTGNTIYF
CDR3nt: TGTGCCAGCAGTTTCTTCGGGACGGGAAACACCATATATTTT

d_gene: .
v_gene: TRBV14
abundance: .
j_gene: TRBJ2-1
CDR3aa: CASSQGTYNEQFF
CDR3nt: TGTGCCAGCAGCCAAGGGACCTACAATGAGCAGTTCTTC

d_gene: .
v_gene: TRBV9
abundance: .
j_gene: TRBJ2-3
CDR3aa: CASSVAIRETDTQYF
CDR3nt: TGTGCCAGCAGCGTAGCGATAAGGGAAACAGATACGCAGTATTTT

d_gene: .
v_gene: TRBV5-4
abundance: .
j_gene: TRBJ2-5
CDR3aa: CASSFTGYRETQYF
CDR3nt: TGTGCCAGCAGCTTCACAGGGTATCGGGAGACCCAGTACTTC

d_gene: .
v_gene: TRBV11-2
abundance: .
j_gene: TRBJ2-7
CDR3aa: CASSPIVSYEQYF
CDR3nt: TGTGCCAGCAGCCCCATCGTATCCTACGAGCAGTACTTC

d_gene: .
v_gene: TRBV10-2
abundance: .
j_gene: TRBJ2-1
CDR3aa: CASSESDGRVRYEQFF
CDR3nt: TGCGCCAGCAGTGAGTCTGACGGAAGGGTGAGATATGAGCAGTTCTTC

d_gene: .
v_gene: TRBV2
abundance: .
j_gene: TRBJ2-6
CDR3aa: CASSERTSGANVLTF
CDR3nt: TGTGCCAGCAGTGAACGCACCTCTGGGGCCAACGTCCTGACTTTC

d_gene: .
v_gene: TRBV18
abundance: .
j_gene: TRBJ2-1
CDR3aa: CASSPLTGLKYNEQFF
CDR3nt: TGTGCCAGCTCCCCCTTGACAGGATTAAAATACAATGAGCAGTTCTTC

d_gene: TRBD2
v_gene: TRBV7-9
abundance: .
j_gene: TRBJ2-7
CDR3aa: CASSLGGGAYEQYF
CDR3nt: TGTGCCAGCAGCTTAGGCGGGGGAGCCTACGAGCAGTACTTC

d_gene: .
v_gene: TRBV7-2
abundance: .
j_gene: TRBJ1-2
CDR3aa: CASSLVGGGADYGYTF
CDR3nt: TGTGCCAGCAGCTTAGTGGGAGGAGGGGCCGACTATGGCTACACCTTC

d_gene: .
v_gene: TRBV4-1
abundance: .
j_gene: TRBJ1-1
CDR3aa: CASSFTGHTEAFF
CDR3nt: TGCGCCAGCAGCTTTACAGGGCACACTGAAGCTTTCTTT

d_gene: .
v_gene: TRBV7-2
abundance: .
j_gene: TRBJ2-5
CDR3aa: CASSSSGGALETQYF
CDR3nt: TGTGCCAGCAGCTCTTCTGGGGGGGCCTTGGAGACCCAGTACTTC

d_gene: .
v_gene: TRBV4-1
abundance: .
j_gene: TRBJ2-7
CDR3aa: CASSQDRGNEQYF
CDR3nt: TGCGCCAGCAGCCAAGACCGGGGGAACGAGCAGTACTTC